This note documents a single T cell receptor (beta chain) sequence. This sample was included in a study of shared clonotypes between healthy human individuals. TCRdb keeps only in-frame clones here, not all; method: immunoSEQ multiplex PCR. Here the sample spans 2 million to 3 million clones, roughly 92% being singletons. The sequence was obtained from a man younger than 30 in good health. The material sequenced was naive CD4+ T cells sorted from blood. Subset meaning: CD45RA+ positively selected.

CDR3 amino acids: CASSLKGPEGEQYF. In nucleotides, the CDR3 is TGTGCCAGCAGCTTGAAGGGCCCCGAGGGGGAGCAGTACTTC. This chain uses TRBV5-8 with TRBJ2-7; TRBD1 or TRBD2 may be the D gene (5 bases each). CDR1 SGHTS and CDR2 YDEGEE come from the germline V gene. CDR3 length equals 14 residues. V lost 1 base to trimming and J lost 7 bases, with 15 bases between them.